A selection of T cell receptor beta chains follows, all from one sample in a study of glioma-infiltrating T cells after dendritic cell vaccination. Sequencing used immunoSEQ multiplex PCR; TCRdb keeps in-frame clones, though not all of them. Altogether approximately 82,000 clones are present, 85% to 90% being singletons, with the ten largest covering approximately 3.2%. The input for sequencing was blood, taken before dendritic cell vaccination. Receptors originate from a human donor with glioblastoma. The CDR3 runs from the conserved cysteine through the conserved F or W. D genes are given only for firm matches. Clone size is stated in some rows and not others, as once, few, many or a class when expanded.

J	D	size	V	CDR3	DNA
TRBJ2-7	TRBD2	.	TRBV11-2	CASSFPVGRLAGETYEQYF	TGTGCCAGCAGCTTTCCCGTGGGTAGACTAGCGGGGGAGACCTACGAGCAGTACTTC
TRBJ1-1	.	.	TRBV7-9	CASSSEEGRGAFF	TGTGCCAGCAGCTCGGAGGAGGGCCGAGGAGCTTTCTTT
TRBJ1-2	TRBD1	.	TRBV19	CASSLDRGWSYGYTF	TGTGCCAGTAGTTTGGACAGGGGGTGGTCCTATGGCTACACCTTC
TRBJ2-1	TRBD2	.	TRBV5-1	CASSLLGRARNEQFF	TGCGCCAGCAGCTTACTTGGGAGGGCCCGGAATGAGCAGTTCTTC
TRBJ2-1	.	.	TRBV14	CASSHQPWAGPSYNEQFF	TGTGCCAGCAGCCACCAACCTTGGGCAGGGCCCTCCTACAATGAGCAGTTCTTC
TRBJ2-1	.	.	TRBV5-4	CASSSAQSSYNEQFF	TGTGCCAGCAGCTCAGCACAGAGCTCCTACAATGAGCAGTTCTTC
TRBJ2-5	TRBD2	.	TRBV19	CASSIAGGLQETQYF	TGTGCCAGTAGTATAGCGGGGGGTTTACAAGAGACCCAGTACTTC
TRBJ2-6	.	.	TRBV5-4	CASSQTGGQFYGANVLTF	TGTGCCAGCAGCCAAACCGGGGGGCAGTTTTATGGGGCCAACGTCCTGACTTTC
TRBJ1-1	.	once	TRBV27	CASKPAYWGENTEAFF	TGTGCCAGCAAACCTGCCTACTGGGGGGAGAACACTGAAGCTTTCTTT
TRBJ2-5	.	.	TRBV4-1	CASSQTLFTGTGQETQYF	TGCGCCAGCAGCCAAACACTTTTCACAGGGACGGGCCAAGAGACCCAGTACTTC
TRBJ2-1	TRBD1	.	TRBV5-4	CASSFWDRGIDEQFF	TGTGCCAGCAGCTTCTGGGACAGGGGGATAGATGAGCAGTTCTTC
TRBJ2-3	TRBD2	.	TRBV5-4	CASSPSGRAGTDTQYF	TGTGCCAGCAGCCCTAGCGGGAGGGCCGGGACAGATACGCAGTATTTT
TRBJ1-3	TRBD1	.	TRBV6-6	CASSKVGTGGNTIYF	TGTGCCAGCAGCAAAGTCGGGACAGGGGGAAACACCATATATTTT
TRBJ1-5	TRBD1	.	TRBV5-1	CASRLTGDVSQPQHF	TGCGCCAGCAGGTTAACAGGGGACGTTAGTCAGCCCCAGCATTTT
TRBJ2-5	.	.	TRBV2	CASSEAGGFETQYF	TGTGCCAGCAGTGAAGCTGGGGGCTTTGAGACCCAGTACTTC
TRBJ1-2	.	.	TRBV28	CASSFRGFYYGYTF	TGTGCCAGCAGTTTTAGGGGGTTTTACTATGGCTACACCTTC
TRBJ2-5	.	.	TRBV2	CASSLTGEETQYF	TGTGCCAGCAGCCTGACGGGGGAGGAGACCCAGTACTTC
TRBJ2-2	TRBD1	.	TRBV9	CASSPRTGVGTGELFF	TGTGCCAGCAGCCCGAGGACAGGGGTAGGCACCGGGGAGCTGTTTTTT
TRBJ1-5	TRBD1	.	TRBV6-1	CASRGQGASQPQHF	TGTGCCAGCAGAGGACAGGGGGCGTCTCAGCCCCAGCATTTT
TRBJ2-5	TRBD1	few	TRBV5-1	CASSLTGTDQETQYF	TGCGCCAGCAGCTTGACCGGGACAGACCAAGAGACCCAGTACTTC
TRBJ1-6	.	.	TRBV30	CAWRRNGFRNNSPLHF	TGTGCCTGGAGACGAAACGGGTTCAGAAATAATTCACCCCTCCACTTT
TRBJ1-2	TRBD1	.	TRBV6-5	CASSEQGGSGYTF	TGTGCCAGCAGTGAACAGGGGGGGAGTGGCTACACCTTC
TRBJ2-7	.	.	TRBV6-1	CASSQTDFYEQYF	TGTGCCAGCAGCCAGACAGACTTCTACGAGCAGTACTTC
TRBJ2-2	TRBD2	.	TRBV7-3	CASSLTSGGNTGELFF	TGTGCCAGCAGCTTAACTAGCGGGGGTAACACCGGGGAGCTGTTTTTT
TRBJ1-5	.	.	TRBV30	CAWAEYSNQPQHF	TGTGCCTGGGCAGAATATAGCAATCAGCCCCAGCATTTT
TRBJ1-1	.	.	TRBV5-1	CASSLVQGTEAFF	TGCGCCAGCAGCTTGGTACAGGGCACTGAAGCTTTCTTT
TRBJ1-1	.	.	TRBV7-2	CASSSTGRRTEAFF	TGTGCCAGCAGCTCTACAGGGCGTCGCACTGAAGCTTTCTTT
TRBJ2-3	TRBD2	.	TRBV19	CASSIGLAGTQYF	TGTGCCAGTAGTATCGGACTAGCTGGTACGCAGTATTTT
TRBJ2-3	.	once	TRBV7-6	CASSSEGGGGRTDTQYF	TGTGCCAGCAGCTCCGAAGGGGGCGGGGGGAGGACAGATACGCAGTATTTT
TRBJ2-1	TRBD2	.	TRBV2	CASDPSGRWNNEQFF	TGTGCCAGTGACCCTAGCGGGAGATGGAACAATGAGCAGTTCTTC
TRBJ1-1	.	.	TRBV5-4	CASSRGGGGNTEAFF	TGTGCCAGCAGCCGGGGGGGAGGGGGAAACACTGAAGCTTTCTTT